Each of the 31 T cell receptor beta chains below was sequenced from the same sample in a study of Graves' ophthalmopathy and Graves' hyperthyroidism (dated by TCRdb to the late 2010s). TCRdb names Illumina HiSeq 2000 as the instrument used. TCR beta CDR3 regions were amplified from RNA transcripts for repertoire sequencing. A first-round RT-PCR used HTBI primers with the Qiagen OneStep RT-PCR kit, followed by a second-round multiplex PCR, size selection and purification. In-frame beta chains were kept once TCRdb had trimmed the public reads at Q25 with fastp and called clones with MiXCR. CDR3 protein duplicates are merged, each entry listing the most common genes and DNA. Recorded for this sample are 300,000 or so distinct CDR3 sequences; 17% of them occurred a single time. Clones ranked in the top ten supply 10% to 15% of the sample. The sample taken for sequencing was peripheral blood. The receptors originated from an adult man with Graves' ophthalmopathy.

This clonotype was detected many times. The chain carries TRBV19 and TRBJ2-7, with TRBD2 identical over 15 bases. This CDR3 has 20 residues. The germline CDR1 and CDR2 sequences are LNHDA and SQIVND (reference sequence). J gave up 3 bases and V 3 bases, and 15 bases lay outside the gene matches. As DNA, the CDR3 is TGTGCCAGTAGTATTGAACTAGGACTAGCGGGAGGGCCATTCGTCTACGAGCAGTACTTC. It codes for CASSIELGLAGGPFVYEQYF.

In nucleotides, the CDR3 is TGCGCCAGCAGCCCCCTATACCTACACGAGCAGTACTTC. Encoded protein: CASSPLYLHEQYF. The V and J genes are TRBV5-1 and TRBJ2-7; D is unresolved. The CDR3 is made up of 13 amino acids. Germline lookup yields CDR1 SGHRS and CDR2 YFSETQ. The germline V and J ends were trimmed by 4 bases and 5 bases, with 13 bases remaining between them.

This chain links TRBV6-5 with TRBJ1-5; D is unresolved. The CDR3 contains 17 residues. Germline V gene data show CDR1 as MNHEY and CDR2 as SVGAGI. V was shortened by 2 bases and J by 0 bases, with 14 bases between the two germline ends. The CDR3 coding sequence is TGTGCCAGCAGTTACGTCGCGGCAGCATATAGCAATCAGCCCCAGCATTTT. Residues: CASSYVAAAYSNQPQHF.

This clonotype was counted a few times. This sequence may be a read error, since a much larger clone differs from it by one base. The rearrangement links TRBV2 to TRBJ1-6, with 8 bases lining up with TRBD1. Germline trimming cut 10 bases from V and 8 bases from J; bases unmatched to any gene: 16. Germline CDR1 and CDR2: SNHLY and FYNNEI. The CDR3 is 16 amino acids. The CDR3 here is CAITLRSGGRDSPLHF. CDR3 sequence (DNA): TGTGCCATCACTTTGCGGTCAGGGGGCAGGGATTCACCCCTCCACTTT.

This clonotype was observed many times. This rearrangement joins TRBV7-2 to TRBJ2-7; D is possibly TRBD1 or TRBD2 (5 bases each). The CDR3 has 13 residues. The V end lost 6 bases, the J end lost 0 bases, and 9 bases lay between the germline ends. The germline CDR1 and CDR2 sequences are SGHTA and FQGNSA. CDR3 DNA: TGTGCCAGCAGTCCCGGGACCTCCTACGAGCAGTACTTC. Amino acids: CASSPGTSYEQYF. Combining the CDR3 with reference TRBV7-2 and TRBJ2-7 gives the whole variable domain GAGVSQSPSNKVTEKGKDVELRCDPISGHTALYWYRQSLGQGLEFLIYFQGNSAPDKSGLPSDRFSAERTGGSVSTLTIQRTQQEDSAVYLCASSPGTSYEQYFGPGTRLTVT.

This clonotype occurred many times. The chain carries TRBV7-3 and TRBJ2-7; possibly TRBD2 for D (6 bases). Trimming cost V 7 bases and J 2 bases, with 15 bases left between them. Germline V gene sequence: CDR1 SGHTA, CDR2 FQGTGA. The length of the CDR3 is 14 residues. The CDR3 bases are TGTGCCAGCACCTCGGGGGTTATAGCCTACGAGCAGTACTTC. Translated, it gives CASTSGVIAYEQYF.

In its sample, this clonotype was seen many times. This rearrangement joins TRBV7-9 to TRBJ2-5; D may correspond to TRBD1 or TRBD2 (5 bases each). CDR1 is SEHNR and CDR2 is FQNEAQ in the germline V gene (reference sequence). V lost 10 bases to trimming and J lost 5 bases, with 14 bases between them. The CDR3 is made up of 12 amino acids. CDR3 DNA sequence: TGTGCCATCCGGGGACGGAGGGAGACCCAGTACTTC. Protein: CAIRGRRETQYF.

This clonotype was counted many times. The CDR3, as DNA: TGTGCCAGCAGGTCGGGACTAGCGGGGGGCGAGCAGTACTTC. Encoded protein: CASRSGLAGGEQYF. The chain is built from TRBV27 and TRBJ2-7; 15 nucleotides align to TRBD2. Germline V gene sequence: CDR1 MNHEY, CDR2 SMNVEV (reference sequence). The trim removed 6 bases at V and 6 bases at J, leaving 3 bases unmatched. The CDR3 is 14 residues long.

J is TRBJ2-4 and V is TRBV7-2; tentative D call: TRBD1 (7 bases). V was clipped by 8 bases and J by 3 bases, with 17 bases between them. In germline, CDR1 is SGHTA, CDR2 FQGNSA. The CDR3 is 15 residues long. The CDR3 bases are TGTGCCAGCGGGCAGGGGGGAATAGACAAAAACATTCAGTACTTC. Amino acids: CASGQGGIDKNIQYF.

This clonotype was observed at least ten times. CDR3 in DNA: TGTGCCTGGAGTGTCGCTAGCGGGGGTGCTGAAGAGACCCAGTACTTC. Amino acid sequence: CAWSVASGGAEETQYF. The chain uses TRBV30 and TRBJ2-5; the match to TRBD2 covers 10 bases. Per the germline V gene, CDR1 is GTSNPN and CDR2 is SVGIG (reference sequence). The CDR3 has 16 residues. The V and J ends lost 0 bases and 3 bases, in that order; junction bases with no gene match: 7.

This clonotype was observed many times. The V call is TRBV7-2, the J call TRBJ2-5; 9 positions match TRBD2. The CDR3 is made up of 16 amino acids. V lost 5 bases, J lost 2 bases, and 9 bases stayed unmatched. CDR1 SGHTA and CDR2 FQGNSA come from the germline V gene. Written as DNA, the CDR3 is TGTGCCAGCAGCCCCCTGAGGCGGGGGGGTCAAGAGACCCAGTACTTC. This translates into CASSPLRRGGQETQYF.

This clonotype was counted ten times or more. This rearrangement joins TRBV19 to TRBJ2-3; 7 bases fit TRBD1. Losses at the gene ends were 8 bases for V and 0 bases for J; bases not matched to a gene: 5. This CDR3 spans 14 amino acids. CDR1 is LNHDA and CDR2 is SQIVND in the germline V gene (reference sequence). CDR3 protein: CASSRQGSTDTQYF. In DNA form, the CDR3 reads TGTGCCAGTTCAAGACAGGGTAGCACAGATACGCAGTATTTT.

The chain couples TRBV19 to TRBJ2-5; D perhaps matches TRBD2 (6 bases). The CDR3 runs 16 residues. V lost 6 bases and J 1 base, leaving 18 bases between the germline ends. Germline-derived CDR1 and CDR2 are LNHDA and SQIVND (reference sequence). CDR3: CASSSGSWEVQETQYF. CDR3 nucleotides: TGTGCCAGTAGCAGTGGGTCGTGGGAGGTCCAAGAGACCCAGTACTTC.

This clonotype was detected ten times or more. V and J are TRBV6-5 and TRBJ1-2, with D hard to call. There are 13 residues in the CDR3. V shed 4 bases and J shed 6 bases, with 12 bases lying between them. In germline, CDR1 is MNHEY, CDR2 SVGAGI. The CDR3 loop is CASSFGGVDGYTF. CDR3 nucleotides: TGTGCCAGCAGTTTTGGTGGTGTGGATGGCTACACCTTC.

The chain combines TRBV12-3 or TRBV12-4 with TRBJ2-7; D perhaps matches TRBD2 (5 bases). The CDR3 spans 14 residues. V gave up 5 bases and J gave up 2 bases, with 13 bases separating them. The CDR3 nucleotides read TGTGCCAGCAGTCCGACCGACGGGGCCTACGAGCAGTACTTC. Translation gives CASSPTDGAYEQYF.

In this sample, this clonotype turned up a few times. This likely comes from a read error, as the CDR3 has no conserved phenylalanine or tryptophan at its end. The chain recombines TRBV6-1 with TRBJ2-1, with a tentative D call TRBD2 (6 bases). Trimming pared 4 bases from V and 1 base from J, leaving 11 bases between. CDR3 length: 15 residues. Per the germline V gene, CDR1 is MNHNS and CDR2 is SASEGT. CDR3: CASSADSGSYNEQFL. CDR3 in DNA: TGTGCCAGCAGTGCAGATAGCGGTTCCTACAATGAGCAGTTCTTA.

This clonotype was seen repeatedly, ten times or more. It may be a read error: a sequence one base away is much more abundant. Here the CDR3 reads CASRDGTEVCGYTF. The DNA for the CDR3 is TGTGCCAGTAGGGACGGGACAGAAGTCTGTGGCTACACCTTC. The chain recombines TRBV19 with TRBJ1-2; TRBD1 aligns across 7 bases. CDR3 size: 14 residues. The germline V gene encodes CDR1 LNHDA and CDR2 SQIVND (reference sequence). The J segment lost 7 bases and the V segment lost 6 bases, leaving 11 bases of the junction unmatched.

There are many counts of this clonotype. J is TRBJ1-6 and V is TRBV7-3, with unresolved D. Germline V gives CDR1 SGHTA, CDR2 FQGTGA. Trimming removed 1 base from V and 0 bases from J, with 4 bases in between. The CDR3 length is 15 residues. The CDR3 coding sequence is TGTGCCAGCAGCTTAAGTAGCTCCTATAATTCACCCCTCCACTTT. Its translation: CASSLSSSYNSPLHF.

Note on this clonotype: This may stem from a read error, because a much larger clone lies one nucleotide away. Because it lacks the conserved phenylalanine or tryptophan at the end, this CDR3 is likely a read error. The CDR3 here is CASSEFGESPLHL. CDR3 nucleotides: TGTGCCAGCAGTGAATTCGGGGAATCACCCCTCCACCTT. The genes are TRBV25-1 and TRBJ1-6; D uncertain. V lost 1 base and J 10 bases, leaving 8 bases between the germline ends. This CDR3 has 13 residues. Germline CDR1 is MGHDK and CDR2 is SYGVNS.

The sample holds many counts of this clonotype. The chain carries TRBV6-5 and TRBJ1-5, with unresolved D. V lost 0 bases and J 2 bases, leaving 8 bases between the germline ends. The CDR3 is 15 residues long. Per germline, CDR1 MNHEY and CDR2 SVGAGI. As DNA, the CDR3 is TGTGCCAGCAGTTACTCGTTAACTGGCAATCAGCCCCAGCATTTT. As protein: CASSYSLTGNQPQHF.

This clonotype showed up many times. The chain has TRBV19 and TRBJ1-1; D perhaps matches TRBD1 (5 bases). CDR3 length: 14 residues. The germline V gene has CDR1 LNHDA and CDR2 SQIVND (reference sequence). The V end was cut by 1 base, the J end by 6 bases, with 12 bases between. CDR3 in amino acids: CASSIGKTVPEAFF. CDR3 nucleotides: TGTGCCAGTAGTATAGGGAAGACAGTCCCTGAAGCTTTCTTT.

The chain is built from TRBV19 and TRBJ2-7; TRBD2 agrees at 7 bases. The V segment lost 5 bases and the J segment 3 bases; nucleotides outside the gene matches: 7. Germline CDR1 reads LNHDA; CDR2 reads SQIVND (reference sequence). CDR3 length: 14 amino acids. CDR3 loop: CASSPLTSLYEQYF. CDR3 bases: TGTGCCAGTAGTCCGCTGACTAGCCTCTACGAGCAGTACTTC.

Many counts were recorded for this clonotype. V and J are TRBV28 and TRBJ1-5; D is unclear. V was clipped by 8 bases and J by 5 bases, with 19 bases between them. This CDR3 contains 15 residues. CDR1 and CDR2 (germline): MDHEN, SYDVKM. CDR3 sequence reads: CASLRRGWEYQPQHF. CDR3 in DNA: TGTGCCAGCCTTCGGCGGGGTTGGGAGTATCAGCCCCAGCATTTT.

This clonotype was seen ten or more times. The chain joins TRBV12-3 or TRBV12-4 to TRBJ2-7; TRBD1 might be the D (6 bases). This CDR3 has 12 residues. Trimming stripped 5 bases from V and 7 bases from J, with 12 bases between. CDR3 region: CASSGDDREQYF. CDR3 DNA sequence: TGTGCCAGCAGTGGGGACGACAGGGAGCAGTACTTC.

This clonotype came up many times. The chain combines TRBV4-1 with TRBJ2-7, with 9 bases fitting TRBD2. The J segment lost 1 base and the V segment lost 8 bases, leaving 6 bases of the junction unmatched. Per germline, CDR1 MGHRA and CDR2 YSYEKL. There are 14 residues in the CDR3. CDR3 protein: CASGRLAGSYEQYF. CDR3 in DNA: TGCGCCAGCGGACGTCTAGCGGGGTCCTACGAGCAGTACTTC.

This clonotype has a count of ten or more. The gene calls are TRBV28 and TRBJ2-2, with 7 bases matching TRBD1. The CDR3 is 17 residues long. V dropped 5 bases and J dropped 4; count of bases not matched to a gene: 13. Germline V gives CDR1 MDHEN, CDR2 SYDVKM. The chain's CDR3 is CASSITGWTGGTGELFF. The CDR3 region has the DNA TGTGCCAGCAGTATAACTGGATGGACAGGAGGCACCGGGGAGCTGTTTTTT.

The rearrangement uses TRBV15 and TRBJ1-1; 11 positions match TRBD1. V lost 1 base, J lost 4 bases, and 14 bases stayed unmatched. From germline, CDR1 is LNHNV and CDR2 YYDKDF (reference sequence). There are 19 residues in the CDR3. The CDR3 loop reads CATSRGPVGQGARGTEAFF. The CDR3 DNA reads as TGTGCCACCAGCAGAGGCCCCGTAGGACAGGGGGCGAGGGGCACTGAAGCTTTCTTT.

This clonotype came up many times. V and J are TRBV6-1 and TRBJ1-6; D unclear. The CDR3 is 11 amino acids. Germline V gene sequence: CDR1 MNHNS, CDR2 SASEGT. Trimming stripped 7 bases from V and 13 bases from J, with 11 bases between. Written as DNA, the CDR3 is TGTGCCAGCATGGCGAACTTCCCCCTCCACTTT. Amino acids: CASMANFPLHF.

This sequence joins TRBV12-3 or TRBV12-4 and TRBJ2-2, with 9 bases identical to TRBD2. The V segment lost 7 bases and the J segment 8 bases; nucleotides outside the gene matches: 8. The CDR3 loop spans 14 amino acids. This CDR3 reads CASNRLAGTGELFF. For the CDR3, the DNA is TGTGCCAGCAATAGGCTAGCGGGAACTGGGGAGCTGTTTTTT.

This clonotype showed up many times. The chain links TRBV6-1 to TRBJ1-1, with D possibly TRBD1 on 5 matching bases. CDR1 and CDR2 (germline): MNHNS, SASEGT. Trimming removed 4 bases at V and 4 bases at J, with 16 bases between. There are 15 residues in the CDR3. This CDR3 reads CASSGRLGARTEAFF. As DNA, the CDR3 is TGTGCCAGCAGTGGTCGGTTAGGGGCGCGCACTGAAGCTTTCTTT.

In this sample, this clonotype turned up many times. This chain uses TRBV2 with TRBJ1-5; possible D gene TRBD1, 5 bases. V shed 2 bases and J shed 6 bases, with 11 bases lying between them. The CDR3 extends over 14 amino acids. Germline CDR1 SNHLY, CDR2 FYNNEI. This CDR3 is CASSELWGTQPQHF. DNA for the CDR3: TGTGCCAGCAGTGAACTATGGGGGACTCAGCCCCAGCATTTT.